These 16 T cell receptor beta chains share one sample of origin, sequenced in a study of CD8+ T cells in alopecia areata. The sequencing template was cDNA reverse transcribed from extracted RNA. The repertoire was sequenced with immunoSEQ multiplex PCR; TCRdb's copy has only in-frame clones and lacks some. The sample records over 200,000 clones, about 53% being singletons. The specimen comprised CD4+ T cells sorted from blood, sampled at week 0. These receptors were obtained from a human donor with alopecia areata.

V gene TRBV29-1 combines with J gene TRBJ2-1; D might be TRBD2 (6 bases). This CDR3 has 14 amino acids. Trimming took 3 bases from V and 0 from J, leaving 9 bases between them. From germline, CDR1 is SQVTM and CDR2 ANQGSEA. The DNA of the CDR3 is TGCAGCGTTGAGGGGAGGAGCTCCTACAATGAGCAGTTCTTC. This codes for CSVEGRSSYNEQFF.

This chain uses TRBV7-7 with TRBJ2-3; 7 bases line up with TRBD2. CDR3 length equals 15 residues. The germline V gene encodes CDR1 SSHAT and CDR2 FNYEAQ (reference sequence). The trim removed 4 bases at V and 0 bases at J, leaving 4 bases unmatched. The CDR3 sequence is CASSSGLLSTDTQYF. In DNA, the CDR3 is TGTGCCAGCAGCTCGGGACTACTTAGCACAGATACGCAGTATTTT.

The rearrangement joins TRBV7-9 to TRBJ1-2; D unclear. The CDR3 contains 14 residues. Germline CDR1 and CDR2: SEHNR and FQNEAQ (reference sequence). The V end was cut by 1 base, the J end by 2 bases, with 8 bases between. The CDR3 bases are TGTGCCAGCAGCTTAGAGTACCTAAACTATGGCTACACCTTC. It is translated as CASSLEYLNYGYTF.

This clone showed up just a few times. V usage is TRBV19 and J usage is TRBJ1-2; D is ambiguous. Germline V gives CDR1 LNHDA, CDR2 SQIVND (reference sequence). The CDR3 sequence is 15 residues long. Trimming took 4 bases from V and 3 from J, leaving 15 bases between them. CDR3 region: CASSSDWEDDYGYTF. As DNA, the CDR3 is TGTGCCAGTAGTAGCGACTGGGAGGACGACTATGGCTACACCTTC.

This rearrangement joins TRBV2 to TRBJ1-2; D unresolved. Germline values: CDR1 SNHLY, CDR2 FYNNEI. V shed 6 bases and J shed 2 bases, with 10 bases lying between them. The CDR3 loop spans 13 amino acids. The CDR3 reads CASRSDGNYGYTF. The CDR3 DNA sequence: TGTGCCAGCAGATCCGACGGAAACTATGGCTACACCTTC.

The V and J genes are TRBV27 and TRBJ2-7; D gene uncertain. The V end lost 5 bases, the J end lost 3 bases, and 14 bases lay between the germline ends. Germline V gives CDR1 MNHEY, CDR2 SMNVEV (reference sequence). This CDR3 contains 14 residues. The CDR3 sequence: CASSLLPADYEQYF. The DNA of the CDR3 is TGTGCCAGCAGTCTCCTCCCAGCCGACTACGAGCAGTACTTC.

The V call is TRBV5-5, the J call TRBJ2-3, with D tentatively TRBD2 (6 bases). The CDR3 runs 15 residues. Trimming stripped 0 bases from V and 5 bases from J, with 13 bases between. CDR1 and CDR2 (germline): SGHKS, YYEKEE (reference sequence). The CDR3 region has the DNA TGTGCCAGCAGCTTGGGCGGGATGGTCGGAGATACGCAGTATTTT. It codes for CASSLGGMVGDTQYF.

In this sample, this clone turned up a few times. The chain combines TRBV29-1 with TRBJ1-4, with unresolved D. This CDR3 has 12 amino acids. V lost 0 bases to trimming and J lost 8 bases, with 7 bases between them. CDR1 SQVTM and CDR2 ANQGSEA come from the germline V gene. DNA for the CDR3: TGCAGCGTTGAAGACTTCGGCGAAAAACTGTTTTTT. Its protein product is CSVEDFGEKLFF.

The CDR3 reads CASVGPTNEQYF. In DNA, the CDR3 is TGCGCCAGCGTGGGACCCACCAACGAGCAGTACTTC. The genes are TRBV4-1 and TRBJ2-7; D is possibly TRBD1 or TRBD2 (5 bases each). Trimming took off 8 bases at V and 5 bases at J, with 13 bases between the two ends. Germline CDR1 MGHRA, CDR2 YSYEKL. The CDR3 has 12 residues.

This chain connects TRBV7-9 to TRBJ1-3; D call uncertain. Germline V gene sequence: CDR1 SEHNR, CDR2 FQNEAQ (reference sequence). The V and J ends lost 5 bases and 3 bases respectively, with 14 bases between them. CDR3 length: 15 residues. CDR3 protein: CASSPTGKDGNTIYF. DNA of the CDR3: TGTGCCAGCAGCCCGACTGGGAAAGATGGAAACACCATATATTTT.

The rearrangement joins TRBV15 to TRBJ1-2; D uncertain. CDR1 is LNHNV and CDR2 is YYDKDF in the germline V gene (reference sequence). V was trimmed by 0 bases and J by 4 bases, leaving 9 bases between them. The CDR3 has 14 amino acids. CDR3 sequence (DNA): TGTGCCACCAGCAGAGATTCAGAGATCTATGGCTACACCTTC. The encoded protein is CATSRDSEIYGYTF.

The chain uses TRBV7-9 and TRBJ2-3, with 13 bases matching TRBD2. CDR1 and CDR2 (germline): SEHNR, FQNEAQ (reference sequence). CDR3 length: 18 residues. V lost 5 bases, J lost 5 bases, and 13 bases stayed unmatched. The CDR3 region has the DNA TGTGCCAGCAGCCCCCTCGCCCGGACTAGCGGGAGTGGAGATACGCAGTATTTT. Its translation is CASSPLARTSGSGDTQYF.

V is TRBV30 and J is TRBJ2-1, with D hard to call. Germline lookup yields CDR1 GTSNPN and CDR2 SVGIG (reference sequence). V dropped 1 base and J dropped 7 bases, with 17 bases sitting between them. This CDR3 region has 15 residues. The CDR3 region has the DNA TGTGCCTGGAGTGAGTTAATCAGAGTGGGAAATGAGCAGTTCTTC. The encoded protein is CAWSELIRVGNEQFF.

This sequence joins TRBV29-1 and TRBJ2-1; no reliable D call. V dropped 1 base and J dropped 7 bases, with 8 bases sitting between them. The CDR3 totals 12 residues. CDR1 and CDR2 from the germline V gene are SQVTM and ANQGSEA. CDR3 region: CSVEVRVNEQFF. The CDR3 DNA sequence: TGCAGCGTTGAAGTTAGGGTTAATGAGCAGTTCTTC.

The V gene is TRBV4-1, the J gene TRBJ2-2; 7 positions match TRBD1. CDR3 size: 16 residues. The germline V gene has CDR1 MGHRA and CDR2 YSYEKL. Unmatched junction bases numbered 4, after V lost 0 bases and J lost 3 bases. The CDR3 nucleotides read TGCGCCAGCAGCCAAGAAGGGGGCGCAGACACCGGGGAGCTGTTTTTT. Translation: CASSQEGGADTGELFF.

This chain connects TRBV29-1 to TRBJ1-2, with 7 bases identical to TRBD1. Trimming removed 7 bases from V and 4 bases from J; junction bases left unmatched: 15. The CDR3 runs to 15 residues. Germline V gives CDR1 SQVTM, CDR2 ANQGSEA. CDR3 protein: CSAGGTEETRYGYTF. In DNA form, the CDR3 reads TGCAGCGCTGGGGGGACAGAAGAAACCCGCTATGGCTACACCTTC.